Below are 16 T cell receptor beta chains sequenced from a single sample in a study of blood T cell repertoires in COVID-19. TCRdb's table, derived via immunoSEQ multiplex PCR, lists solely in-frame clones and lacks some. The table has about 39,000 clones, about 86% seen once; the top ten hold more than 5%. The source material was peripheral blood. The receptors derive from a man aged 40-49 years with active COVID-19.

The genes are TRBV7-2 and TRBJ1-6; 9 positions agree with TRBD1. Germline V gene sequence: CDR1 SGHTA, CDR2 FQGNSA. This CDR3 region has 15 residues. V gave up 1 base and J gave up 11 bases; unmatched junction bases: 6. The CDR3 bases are TGTGCCAGCAGCTTAGAAGGGACAGGGTCTACACCCCTCCACTTT. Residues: CASSLEGTGSTPLHF.

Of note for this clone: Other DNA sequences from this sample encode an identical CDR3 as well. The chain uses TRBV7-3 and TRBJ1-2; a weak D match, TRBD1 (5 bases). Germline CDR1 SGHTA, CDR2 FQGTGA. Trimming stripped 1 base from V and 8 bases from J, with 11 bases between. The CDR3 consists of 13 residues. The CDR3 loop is CASSLRQGRGYTF. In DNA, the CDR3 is TGTGCCAGCAGCTTAAGGCAGGGCAGGGGCTACACCTTC.

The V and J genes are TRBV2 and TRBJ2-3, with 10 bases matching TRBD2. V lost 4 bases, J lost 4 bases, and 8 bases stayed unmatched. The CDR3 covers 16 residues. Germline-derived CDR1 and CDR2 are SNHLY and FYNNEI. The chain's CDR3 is CASSGASGSRADTQYF. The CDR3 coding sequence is TGTGCCAGCAGTGGGGCTAGCGGGAGTCGCGCAGATACGCAGTATTTT.

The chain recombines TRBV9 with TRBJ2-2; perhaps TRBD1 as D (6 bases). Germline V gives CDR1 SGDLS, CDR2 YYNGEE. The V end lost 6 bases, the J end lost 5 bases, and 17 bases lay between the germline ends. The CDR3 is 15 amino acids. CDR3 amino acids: CASTLTQGLTGELFF. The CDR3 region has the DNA TGTGCCAGCACCCTTACGCAGGGGCTTACCGGGGAGCTGTTTTTT.

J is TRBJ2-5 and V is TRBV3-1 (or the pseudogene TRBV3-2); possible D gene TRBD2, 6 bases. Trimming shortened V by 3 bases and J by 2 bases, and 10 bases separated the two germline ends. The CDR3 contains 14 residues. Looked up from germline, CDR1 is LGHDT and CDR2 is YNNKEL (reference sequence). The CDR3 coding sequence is TGTGCCAGCAGCCAGGGGACTGTTCAAGAGACCCAGTACTTC. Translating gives CASSQGTVQETQYF.

The CDR3 DNA follows: TGTGCCAGTGGGCTCCGGGACAAGGCTGGCTACACCTTC. Translation: CASGLRDKAGYTF. The chain combines TRBV19 with TRBJ1-2; D possibly corresponds to TRBD1 (6 bases). V lost 8 bases, J lost 7 bases, and 17 bases lay in between. The CDR3 contains 13 residues. Germline-derived CDR1 and CDR2 are LNHDA and SQIVND (reference sequence). The variable domain in full, with the rest retrieved from reference TRBV19 and TRBJ1-2, is DGGITQSPKYLFRKEGQNVTLSCEQNLNHDAMYWYRQDPGQGLRLIYYSQIVNDFQKGDIAEGYSVSREKKESFPLTVTSAQKNPTAFYLCASGLRDKAGYTFGSGTRLTVV.

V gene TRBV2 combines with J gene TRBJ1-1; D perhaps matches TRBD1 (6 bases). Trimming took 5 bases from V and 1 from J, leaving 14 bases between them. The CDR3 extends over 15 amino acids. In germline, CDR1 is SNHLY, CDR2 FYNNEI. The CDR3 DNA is TGTGCCAGCAGTCTTCGAAGAGGGGGGAACACTGAAGCTTTCTTT. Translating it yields CASSLRRGGNTEAFF.

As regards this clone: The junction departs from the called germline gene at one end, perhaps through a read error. CDR3 nucleotide sequence: TGTGCTAGCAGCTTAGCGGGAGTCTCAGATACGCAGTATTTT. It codes for CASSLAGVSDTQYF. The V and J genes are TRBV7-7 and TRBJ2-3, with 9 bases that match TRBD2. Germline CDR1 and CDR2: SSHAT and FNYEAQ (reference sequence). This CDR3 is 14 amino acids long.

Written as DNA, the CDR3 is TGTGCCAGCAGCCCTAAATGGACTAGTCTTAACACCGGGGAGCTGTTTTTT. It yields the protein CASSPKWTSLNTGELFF. The chain carries TRBV9 and TRBJ2-2; the match to TRBD2 covers 7 bases. This CDR3 contains 17 residues. V gave up 4 bases and J gave up 2 bases; unmatched junction bases: 11. The germline gives CDR1 SGDLS, CDR2 YYNGEE.

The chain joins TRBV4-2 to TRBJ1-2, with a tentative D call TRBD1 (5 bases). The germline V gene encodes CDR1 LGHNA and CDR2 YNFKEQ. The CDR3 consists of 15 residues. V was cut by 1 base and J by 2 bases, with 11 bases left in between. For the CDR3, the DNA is TGTGCCAGCAGCCAAGCCGAGACAGCCAACTATGGCTACACCTTC. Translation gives CASSQAETANYGYTF.

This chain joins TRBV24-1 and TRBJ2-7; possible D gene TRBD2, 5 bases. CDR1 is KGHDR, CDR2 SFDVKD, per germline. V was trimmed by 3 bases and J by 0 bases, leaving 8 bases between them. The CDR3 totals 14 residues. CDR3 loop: CATSDGGYSYEQYF. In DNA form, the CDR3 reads TGTGCCACCAGTGATGGCGGGTACTCCTACGAGCAGTACTTC.

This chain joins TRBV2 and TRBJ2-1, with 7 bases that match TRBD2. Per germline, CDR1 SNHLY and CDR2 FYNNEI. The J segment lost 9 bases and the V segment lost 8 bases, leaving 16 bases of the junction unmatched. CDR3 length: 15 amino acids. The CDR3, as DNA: TGTGCCAGCGGCGAAGGACGGGGAGGGGCGGGTGAGCAGTTCTTC. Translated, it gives CASGEGRGGAGEQFF.

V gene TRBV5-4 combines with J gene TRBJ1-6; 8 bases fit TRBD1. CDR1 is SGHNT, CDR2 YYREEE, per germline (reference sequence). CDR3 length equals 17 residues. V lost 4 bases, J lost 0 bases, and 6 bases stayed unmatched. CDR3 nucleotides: TGTGCCAGCAGCCAGGACAGGGCGAGCTCCTATAATTCACCCCTCCACTTT. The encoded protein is CASSQDRASSYNSPLHF.

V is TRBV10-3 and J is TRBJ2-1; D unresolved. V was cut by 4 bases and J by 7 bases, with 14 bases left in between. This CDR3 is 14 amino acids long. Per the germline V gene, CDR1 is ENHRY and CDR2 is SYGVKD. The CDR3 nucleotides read TGTGCCATCAGTGCCAGTAGCAAAGAGAATGAGCAGTTCTTC. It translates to CAISASSKENEQFF.

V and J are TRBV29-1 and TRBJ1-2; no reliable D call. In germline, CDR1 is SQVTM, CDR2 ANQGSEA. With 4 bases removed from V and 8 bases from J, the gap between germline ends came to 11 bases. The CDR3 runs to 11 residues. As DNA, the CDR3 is TGCAGCGTTGGGCACGGCGGAGGCTACACCTTC. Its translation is CSVGHGGGYTF.

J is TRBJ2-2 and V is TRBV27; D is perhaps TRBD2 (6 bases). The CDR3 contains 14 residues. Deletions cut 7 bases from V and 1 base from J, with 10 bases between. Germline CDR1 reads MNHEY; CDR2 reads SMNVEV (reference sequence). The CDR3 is CASKEGRNTGELFF. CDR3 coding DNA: TGTGCCAGCAAGGAGGGTCGGAACACCGGGGAGCTGTTTTTT.